Listed below are T cell receptor beta chains from one sample, sequenced in a study of shared clonotypes between healthy human individuals. Sequencing was performed with immunoSEQ multiplex PCR; in TCRdb, only in-frame clones are kept and a portion is missing. This table has 2 million to 2.5 million clones, approximately 95% appearing once. Sequenced: naive CD4+ T cells from PBMCs. The receptors stem from a man aged 18 to 30 in good health. Some clones in this sample may be carry-over from other donors' samples. CDR3s include the opening cysteine and the closing phenylalanine or tryptophan. A D gene is named only where the DNA matches it firmly.

D | J | V | DNA | CDR3
NA | TRBJ1-3 | TRBV4-1 | TGCGCCAGCAGCCTACGGGACATCTTCTCTGGAAACACCATATATTTT | CASSLRDIFSGNTIYF
NA | TRBJ2-7 | TRBV28 | TGTGCCAGCTATGACTGGACTGGGGCGAAAGAGCAGTACTTC | CASYDWTGAKEQYF
NA | TRBJ2-3 | TRBV19 | TGTGCCAGTAGTATAAAGTCCAGCACGGATACGCAGTATTTT | CASSIKSSTDTQYF
TRBD1 | TRBJ2-7 | TRBV6-1 | TGTGCCAGCAGCACGACAGGGGGGTCCTACGAGCAGTACTTC | CASSTTGGSYEQYF
NA | TRBJ1-1 | TRBV23-1 | TGCGCCAGCAGTCACCCAAAAGGGTCGAGGGAGGTCACTGAAGCTTTCTTT | CASSHPKGSREVTEAFF
TRBD2 | TRBJ2-1 | TRBV7-9 | TGTGCCAGCAGTGCCGGACTAGCGGAGCCATACAATGAGCAGTTCTTC | CASSAGLAEPYNEQFF
NA | TRBJ2-5 | TRBV27 | TGTGCCAGCAGTTTTGGAGGGACCATGGAGACCCAGTACTTC | CASSFGGTMETQYF
TRBD2 | TRBJ2-4 | TRBV4-2 | TGTGCCAGCAGCCAAGAGACTAGCGGGCCCTTACTAGCCAAAAACATTCAGTACTTC | CASSQETSGPLLAKNIQYF
NA | TRBJ2-5 | TRBV10-3 | TGTGCCATCAGCTTCGACGGGAAGACCCAGTACTTC | CAISFDGKTQYF
TRBD2 | TRBJ2-1 | TRBV19 | TGTGCCAGTAGTATAACGGCACGGACTAGCGGGAGGAAGTCGACTCTTGAGCAGTTCTTC | CASSITARTSGRKSTLEQFF
TRBD2 | TRBJ2-5 | TRBV2 | TGTGCCAGCAGTGGGACTAGCGGGGGTCAAGAGACCCAGTACTTC | CASSGTSGGQETQYF
NA | TRBJ2-1 | TRBV5-1 | TGCGCCAGCAGCGGGATACCCGGGACCGATACCTACAATGAGCAGTTCTTC | CASSGIPGTDTYNEQFF
TRBD1 | TRBJ1-1 | TRBV27 | TGTGCCAGCAGTTTGAGGGGGACAGGCCAACGATTGAACACTGAAGCTTTCTTT | CASSLRGTGQRLNTEAFF